This T cell receptor (beta chain) came from a study of blood T cell repertoires in COVID-19. The germline gives CDR1 MNHEY, CDR2 SVGAGI. The CDR3 spans 11 residues. The authors' processing: Nucleated cell counts were estimated from reference gene primer amplification. The method was immunoSEQ multiplex PCR; TCRdb's version includes in-frame clones alone and lacks a portion of them. That table gives V, J and clone size, and the DNA gave D and trimming. This table has a few hundred thousand clones, about 87% appearing once. With respect to this clone: One end of the junction fails to match germline, which may point to a read error.

The study drew participants aged roughly 18 to 95 years from around 24 US areas. The source material was PBMCs or T cells enriched from blood (not recorded which). The chain links TRBV6-5 to TRBJ1-6; D ambiguous. This TCR came from a woman between 40 and 55 years old with acute COVID-19. CDR3 nucleotide sequence: TGTGCCAGCAGCTATGATTCACCCCTCCACTTT. This sequence encodes CASSYDSPLHF.